These T cell receptor beta chains were read from a single sample in a study of CD8 T cells in ankylosing spondylitis. TCRdb processed the 5' RACE reads anew with MiXCR; each CDR3 protein has one entry. The sample consists of about 130,000 distinct CDR3 sequences, around 9.7% of them appearing once. The sample comprised blood, either unsorted or a sorted T cell fraction (not recorded which). The receptors stem from a male donor with ankylosing spondylitis or in good health (not recorded which). Both conserved end residues are part of each CDR3. The order of the fields is V gene, clone size, J gene, D gene, CDR3 DNA, CDR3 protein. D genes are given only for firm matches. Clone size is not always given. Where it is, it says once, few, many or a class for expanded clones.

v_gene: TRBV7-2; abundance: many; j_gene: TRBJ2-1; d_gene: TRBD2; CDR3nt: TGTGCCAGCAGCTTACGCGATAGCGGGATGGGGAACAATGAGCAGTTCTTC; CDR3aa: CASSLRDSGMGNNEQFF
v_gene: TRBV29-1; abundance: few; j_gene: TRBJ1-1; d_gene: NA; CDR3nt: TGCAGCGTTGAATTGGCAGCGAACACTGAAGCTTTCTTT; CDR3aa: CSVELAANTEAFF
v_gene: TRBV20-1; abundance: few; j_gene: TRBJ2-1; d_gene: TRBD2; CDR3nt: TGCAGTGTAGATATGGGACTAGCGGCGTACAATGAGCAGTTCTTC; CDR3aa: CSVDMGLAAYNEQFF
v_gene: TRBV2; abundance: many; j_gene: TRBJ2-1; d_gene: NA; CDR3nt: TGTGCCAGCCAAGCAGGGCTATTATACAATGAGCAGTTCTTC; CDR3aa: CASQAGLLYNEQFF
v_gene: TRBV7-2; abundance: many; j_gene: TRBJ2-1; d_gene: NA; CDR3nt: TGTGCCAGCAGCTTAGTGATGCCTAGGACTTCGAATGAGCAGTTCTTC; CDR3aa: CASSLVMPRTSNEQFF
v_gene: TRBV29-1; abundance: many; j_gene: TRBJ2-5; d_gene: NA; CDR3nt: TGCAGCGTTCGGTGGGTTAGGGAGACCCAGTACTTC; CDR3aa: CSVRWVRETQYF
v_gene: TRBV24-1; abundance: many; j_gene: TRBJ2-5; d_gene: TRBD1; CDR3nt: TGTGCCACCAGTGATACGACAGGGGGCAGGGAGACCCAGTACTTC; CDR3aa: CATSDTTGGRETQYF
v_gene: TRBV10-3; abundance: NA; j_gene: TRBJ2-3; d_gene: TRBD1; CDR3nt: TGTGCCATCAGTCCAGGACAGGGGTTAACAGATACGCAGTATTTT; CDR3aa: CAISPGQGLTDTQYF
v_gene: TRBV18; abundance: few; j_gene: TRBJ2-1; d_gene: TRBD2; CDR3nt: TGTGCCAGCTCACAACGGACTAGCGGGAGTATTGATGAGCAGTTCTTC; CDR3aa: CASSQRTSGSIDEQFF
v_gene: TRBV20-1; abundance: many; j_gene: TRBJ2-3; d_gene: NA; CDR3nt: TGCAGTGCTGAAACCGGACGGACCGGGGCAGATACGCAGTATTTT; CDR3aa: CSAETGRTGADTQYF
v_gene: TRBV5-6; abundance: few; j_gene: TRBJ2-1; d_gene: TRBD1; CDR3nt: TGTGCCAGCAGCGGCAGGACAGGGGGATCCTACAATGAGCAGTTCTTC; CDR3aa: CASSGRTGGSYNEQFF
v_gene: TRBV29-1; abundance: many; j_gene: TRBJ2-7; d_gene: NA; CDR3nt: TGCAGCGTTGAGTCCAGCGATTCCTACGAGCAGTACTTC; CDR3aa: CSVESSDSYEQYF
v_gene: TRBV29-1; abundance: many; j_gene: TRBJ2-1; d_gene: NA; CDR3nt: TGCAGCGTCCGATACTACAATGAGCAGTTCTTC; CDR3aa: CSVRYYNEQFF
v_gene: TRBV5-1; abundance: few; j_gene: TRBJ2-7; d_gene: TRBD1; CDR3nt: TGCGCCAGCAGCTCTTGGACAGGGGACTACGAGCAGTACTTC; CDR3aa: CASSSWTGDYEQYF
v_gene: TRBV20-1; abundance: NA; j_gene: TRBJ2-4; d_gene: TRBD1; CDR3nt: TGCAGTGTTCGGTATGGTACAGGGGCGACTTTTGTTCAGTACTTC; CDR3aa: CSVRYGTGATFVQYF
v_gene: TRBV20-1; abundance: few; j_gene: TRBJ2-2; d_gene: TRBD2; CDR3nt: TGCAGTGCTAGACCGAGACTAGCGGGGAACACCGGGGAGCTGTTTTTT; CDR3aa: CSARPRLAGNTGELFF
v_gene: TRBV28; abundance: NA; j_gene: TRBJ2-3; d_gene: TRBD2; CDR3nt: TGTGCCAGCAGTTTGGGACTAGCGGGACCGAACAGGCGGATAGATACGCAGTATTTT; CDR3aa: CASSLGLAGPNRRIDTQYF
v_gene: TRBV20-1; abundance: NA; j_gene: TRBJ2-1; d_gene: TRBD1; CDR3nt: TGCAGTGGTGACGGGACAGACTACAATGAGCAGTTCTTC; CDR3aa: CSGDGTDYNEQFF
v_gene: TRBV5-5; abundance: few; j_gene: TRBJ2-1; d_gene: TRBD2; CDR3nt: TGTGCCAGCAGCTTGGGGGGACTAGCGGGAGAGTATGAGCAGTTCTTC; CDR3aa: CASSLGGLAGEYEQFF
v_gene: TRBV12-3/TRBV12-4; abundance: many; j_gene: TRBJ1-5; d_gene: TRBD1; CDR3nt: TGTGCCAGCAGTTTCCGGGCAGGGGGCGTCAATCAGCCCCAGCATTTT; CDR3aa: CASSFRAGGVNQPQHF
v_gene: TRBV6-2/TRBV6-3; abundance: many; j_gene: TRBJ2-1; d_gene: TRBD2; CDR3nt: TGTGCCAGCAGTACGGGGCTAGCGGGGTACAATGAGCAGTTCTTC; CDR3aa: CASSTGLAGYNEQFF
v_gene: TRBV5-1; abundance: many; j_gene: TRBJ2-3; d_gene: NA; CDR3nt: TGCGCCAGCAACCCCTCAGGGGGCACAGATACGCAGTATTTT; CDR3aa: CASNPSGGTDTQYF
v_gene: TRBV29-1; abundance: many; j_gene: TRBJ1-2; d_gene: TRBD1; CDR3nt: TGCAGCGTTGAAGGACAGGGAAGGGGTGGCTACACCTTC; CDR3aa: CSVEGQGRGGYTF
v_gene: TRBV6-5; abundance: many; j_gene: TRBJ2-3; d_gene: NA; CDR3nt: TGTGCCAGCAGTAACCTTGGGGGTAGCACAGATACGCAGTATTTT; CDR3aa: CASSNLGGSTDTQYF
v_gene: TRBV6-5; abundance: NA; j_gene: TRBJ2-7; d_gene: TRBD2; CDR3nt: TGTGCCAGCAGTTACTCATCTAGCGGAAGCTACGAGCAGTACTTC; CDR3aa: CASSYSSSGSYEQYF
v_gene: TRBV28; abundance: many; j_gene: TRBJ2-3; d_gene: NA; CDR3nt: TGTGCCAGCAGCGGAACATATACGCAGTATTTT; CDR3aa: CASSGTYTQYF
v_gene: TRBV19; abundance: few; j_gene: TRBJ2-5; d_gene: TRBD2; CDR3nt: TGTGCCAGTAGTATAGGTGCTAGCGGGAGTCCGGAGACCCAGTACTTC; CDR3aa: CASSIGASGSPETQYF
v_gene: TRBV12-3/TRBV12-4; abundance: many; j_gene: TRBJ2-5; d_gene: NA; CDR3nt: TGTGCCAGCAGTCGGAGAGGGGAGAGGGAGACCCAGTACTTC; CDR3aa: CASSRRGERETQYF
v_gene: TRBV3-1; abundance: few; j_gene: TRBJ2-7; d_gene: NA; CDR3nt: TGTGCCAGCAGCCAAATTACCGGGTCCTACGAGCAGTACTTC; CDR3aa: CASSQITGSYEQYF
v_gene: TRBV4-2; abundance: many; j_gene: TRBJ1-5; d_gene: TRBD1; CDR3nt: TGTGCCAGCAGCCAACAAACCGGGACAGGTCGACTGAGCAATCAGCCCCAGCATTTT; CDR3aa: CASSQQTGTGRLSNQPQHF
v_gene: TRBV20-1; abundance: many; j_gene: TRBJ1-2; d_gene: NA; CDR3nt: TGCAGTGCTAGAGAGGACGGCCGCGGGGGGGGCTACACCTTC; CDR3aa: CSAREDGRGGGYTF
v_gene: TRBV28; abundance: many; j_gene: TRBJ2-3; d_gene: NA; CDR3nt: TGTGCCAGCTTAAACCAAAACCCTAGCACAGATACGCAGTATTTT; CDR3aa: CASLNQNPSTDTQYF
v_gene: TRBV18; abundance: NA; j_gene: TRBJ1-1; d_gene: NA; CDR3nt: TGTGCCAGCTCACCTCGGGGGAGGTATGGAAACACTGAAGCTTTCTTT; CDR3aa: CASSPRGRYGNTEAFF
v_gene: TRBV6-1; abundance: many; j_gene: TRBJ1-6; d_gene: NA; CDR3nt: TGTGCCAGCAGACGGACGGCTGATAATTCACCCCTCCACTTT; CDR3aa: CASRRTADNSPLHF
v_gene: TRBV7-2; abundance: NA; j_gene: TRBJ2-6; d_gene: NA; CDR3nt: TGTGCCAGCAGCGAAACAGGCTCTGGGGCCAACGTCCTGACTTTC; CDR3aa: CASSETGSGANVLTF
v_gene: TRBV5-5; abundance: many; j_gene: TRBJ2-3; d_gene: TRBD2; CDR3nt: TGTGCCAGCAGCCCGGGGGGGACCGCAGGAGATACGCAGTATTTT; CDR3aa: CASSPGGTAGDTQYF
v_gene: TRBV11-3; abundance: few; j_gene: TRBJ1-6; d_gene: NA; CDR3nt: TGTGCCAGCTATTACAAAAATAATTCACCCCTCCACTTT; CDR3aa: CASYYKNNSPLHF
v_gene: TRBV4-1; abundance: many; j_gene: TRBJ2-7; d_gene: TRBD2; CDR3nt: TGCGCCAGCAGCCAATGGCAGGGAGGGTCCTACGAGCAGTACTTC; CDR3aa: CASSQWQGGSYEQYF
v_gene: TRBV7-2; abundance: NA; j_gene: TRBJ2-5; d_gene: NA; CDR3nt: TGTGCCAGCAGCTTACAAGCGGCTGAAGAGACCCAGTACTTC; CDR3aa: CASSLQAAEETQYF
v_gene: TRBV20-1; abundance: few; j_gene: TRBJ1-6; d_gene: NA; CDR3nt: TGCAGTGCTCCATCCCGGGGCAGTAATTCACCCCTCCACTTT; CDR3aa: CSAPSRGSNSPLHF
v_gene: TRBV29-1; abundance: many; j_gene: TRBJ2-2; d_gene: NA; CDR3nt: TGCAGCGTCTTGACGGTTCAGGGGAGAACCGGGGAGCTGTTTTTT; CDR3aa: CSVLTVQGRTGELFF
v_gene: TRBV20-1; abundance: many; j_gene: TRBJ2-1; d_gene: TRBD1; CDR3nt: TGCAGTGCTACCCCGACAGGGGCGGGCTCCTACAATGAGCAGTTCTTC; CDR3aa: CSATPTGAGSYNEQFF
v_gene: TRBV20-1; abundance: few; j_gene: TRBJ2-4; d_gene: NA; CDR3nt: TGCAGTCCCATTCCAGGGGATATTGGAAACATTCAGTACTTC; CDR3aa: CSPIPGDIGNIQYF
v_gene: TRBV7-2; abundance: many; j_gene: TRBJ2-7; d_gene: NA; CDR3nt: TGTGCCAGCAGCTTAGGGCAGCAAACCTACGAGCAGTACTTC; CDR3aa: CASSLGQQTYEQYF
v_gene: TRBV7-3; abundance: few; j_gene: TRBJ2-3; d_gene: TRBD2; CDR3nt: TGTGCCAGCAGCTTAAGTCCCGGGGGGGGCACAGATACGCAGTATTTT; CDR3aa: CASSLSPGGGTDTQYF
v_gene: TRBV5-1; abundance: many; j_gene: TRBJ2-6; d_gene: NA; CDR3nt: TGCGCCAGCAGCTTGACAGAGATCTCGACTGGGGCCAACGTCCTGACTTTC; CDR3aa: CASSLTEISTGANVLTF
v_gene: TRBV20-1; abundance: many; j_gene: TRBJ2-7; d_gene: NA; CDR3nt: TGCAGTGCTAGGCTAGGGACCACCTACGAGCAGTACTTC; CDR3aa: CSARLGTTYEQYF
v_gene: TRBV20-1; abundance: many; j_gene: TRBJ1-3; d_gene: TRBD1; CDR3nt: TGCAGTGCTTCGACAGGGGGAAACACCATATATTTT; CDR3aa: CSASTGGNTIYF
v_gene: TRBV12-3/TRBV12-4; abundance: NA; j_gene: TRBJ2-6; d_gene: NA; CDR3nt: TGTGCCAGCAGGGGACTGATCTCCCTCTCTGGGGCCAACGGCCTGACTTTC; CDR3aa: CASRGLISLSGANGLTF
v_gene: TRBV10-3; abundance: few; j_gene: TRBJ2-5; d_gene: NA; CDR3nt: TGTGCCATCAGTGCCCCCGCGGAGACCCAGTACTTC; CDR3aa: CAISAPAETQYF
v_gene: TRBV7-2; abundance: many; j_gene: TRBJ1-1; d_gene: NA; CDR3nt: TGTGCCAGCAGCCTAAGGACAGCGGGCACTGAAGCTTTCTTT; CDR3aa: CASSLRTAGTEAFF
v_gene: TRBV20-1; abundance: many; j_gene: TRBJ1-5; d_gene: TRBD1; CDR3nt: TGCAGTGCGAGACCGGGACAGGCAACGAATCAGCCCCAGCATTTT; CDR3aa: CSARPGQATNQPQHF
v_gene: TRBV4-2; abundance: many; j_gene: TRBJ2-3; d_gene: NA; CDR3nt: TGTGCCAGCAGCCAAGAGATGGCAGATACGCAGTATTTT; CDR3aa: CASSQEMADTQYF
v_gene: TRBV3-1; abundance: many; j_gene: TRBJ1-2; d_gene: NA; CDR3nt: TGTGCCAGCAGGCCCCGGACGGATAACTATGGCTACACCTTC; CDR3aa: CASRPRTDNYGYTF
v_gene: TRBV30; abundance: few; j_gene: TRBJ1-1; d_gene: TRBD1; CDR3nt: TGTGCCTGGAGACCGGGGACAGGGGTTAAAGCTTTCTTT; CDR3aa: CAWRPGTGVKAFF
v_gene: TRBV28; abundance: NA; j_gene: TRBJ1-4; d_gene: NA; CDR3nt: TGTGCCAGCAGTTTGGGCAGGGGACGGGAAAAACTGTTTTTT; CDR3aa: CASSLGRGREKLFF
v_gene: TRBV3-1; abundance: many; j_gene: TRBJ2-3; d_gene: TRBD2; CDR3nt: TGTGCCAGCAGCCAAGAATGGCTAGCGGGAGATACGCAGTATTTT; CDR3aa: CASSQEWLAGDTQYF